Below, 32 T cell receptor beta chains from the same sample are listed, as sequenced in a study of post-analysis software for immune sequencing data. Study observations and caveats: Five or six TRBV segments, TRBV5-6, TRBV5-1 and TRBV20-1 among them, were found more frequent in patients than controls.

Unique molecular identifiers tagged the TCR beta cDNA libraries. TCRdb processed the PCR reads anew with MiXCR; each CDR3 protein has one entry. Here the sample spans about 770,000 distinct CDR3 sequences, 46% being singletons. These TCRs' antigens remain unknown. Sequencing was done on a sample of blood. These receptors all come from a girl between 10 and 17 years old with multiple sclerosis.

This chain connects TRBV15 to TRBJ2-7; D is unresolved. The germline V and J ends were trimmed by 0 bases and 10 bases, with 13 bases remaining between them. The CDR3 is 13 amino acids. The germline gives CDR1 LNHNV, CDR2 YYDKDF (reference sequence). The chain's CDR3 is CATSREKGGAQYF. CDR3 bases: TGTGCCACCAGCAGAGAGAAGGGTGGTGCCCAGTACTTC.

This clonotype came up a few times. The rearrangement uses TRBV9 and TRBJ2-3; 11 nucleotides agree with TRBD2. CDR3 length: 15 amino acids. The germline CDR1 and CDR2 sequences are SGDLS and YYNGEE. V trimming: 3 bases; J trimming: 4 bases; junction bases outside the gene matches: 4. The CDR3 bases are TGTGCCAGCAGCGGAGCGACTAGCGGGGCAGATACGCAGTATTTT. Translation: CASSGATSGADTQYF.

J is TRBJ2-3 and V is TRBV2, with 7 positions matching TRBD1. The CDR3 covers 13 residues. Trimming at V came to 6 bases and at J to 2 bases, leaving 2 bases not matched to a gene. Germline V CDR1 and CDR2: SNHLY, FYNNEI. CDR3 DNA: TGTGCCAGCAGGACAGGGCTCACAGATACGCAGTATTTT. This encodes CASRTGLTDTQYF. The entire variable domain, with the rest obtained from reference TRBV2 and TRBJ2-3, is as follows: EPEVTQTPSHQVTQMGQEVILRCVPISNHLYFYWYRQILGQKVEFLVSFYNNEISEKSEIFDDQFSVERPDGSNFTLKIRSTKLEDSAMYFCASRTGLTDTQYFGPGTRLTVL.

This clonotype was counted only a few times. V is TRBV7-3 and J is TRBJ2-2; D is unclear. CDR1 SGHTA and CDR2 FQGTGA come from the germline V gene. V was shortened by 0 bases and J by 7 bases, with 9 bases between the two germline ends. This CDR3 contains 14 residues. As DNA, the CDR3 is TGTGCCAGCAGCTTAACCACTTCGAGCGGGGAGCTGTTTTTT. It encodes CASSLTTSSGELFF.

V gene TRBV6-2 or TRBV6-3 combines with J gene TRBJ2-3; 7 nucleotides line up with TRBD2. The J segment lost 1 base and the V segment lost 2 bases, leaving 15 bases of the junction unmatched. The CDR3 has 19 amino acids. Germline V gene lookup returns CDR1 MNHEY and CDR2 SVGEGT. The chain's CDR3 is CASSYGPAGLARGTDTQYF. The CDR3 DNA follows: TGTGCCAGCAGTTACGGGCCAGCGGGATTGGCCCGCGGCACAGATACGCAGTATTTT.

Many counts were recorded for this clonotype. The CDR3 DNA is TGTGCCAGCACTATAGGGCCAGGTGCGGGAGAAGACGAGCAGTACTTC. It is translated as CASTIGPGAGEDEQYF. The genes are TRBV28 and TRBJ2-7; 7 nucleotides line up with TRBD2. V gave up 7 bases and J gave up 5 bases; unmatched junction bases: 17. Germline V gene lookup returns CDR1 MDHEN and CDR2 SYDVKM. This CDR3 spans 16 amino acids.

Comments on this clonotype: Compared with germline, one end of the junction differs, possibly owing to a read error. J is TRBJ2-1 and V is TRBV20-1; D not certain. This CDR3 has 14 amino acids. Germline-derived CDR1 and CDR2 are DFQATT and SNEGSKA (reference sequence). The CDR3 loop reads CSSPGLTSYDEQFF. In DNA, the CDR3 is TGCAGCTCGCCCGGGTTGACATCCTACGATGAGCAGTTCTTC.

There are a few counts of this clonotype. The chain uses TRBV4-2 and TRBJ2-7; unclear D gene. This CDR3 has 15 residues. The germline V and J ends were trimmed by 0 bases and 5 bases, with 14 bases remaining between them. The germline gives CDR1 LGHNA, CDR2 YNFKEQ. The CDR3 bases are TGTGCCAGCAGCCAAGAGGAAGGACCCCTGGACGAGCAGTACTTC. As protein: CASSQEEGPLDEQYF.

This clonotype has only a few counts. In DNA, the CDR3 is TGTGCCAGCAGCCCCGGGCTTTTGAAGGTCCTCGGACACGAGCAGTACTTC. It encodes CASSPGLLKVLGHEQYF. The chain couples TRBV7-9 to TRBJ2-7; D uncertain. The CDR3 spans 17 residues. V shed 5 bases and J shed 5 bases, with 25 bases lying between them. Per the germline V gene, CDR1 is SEHNR and CDR2 is FQNEAQ (reference sequence).

The genes are TRBV7-9 and TRBJ1-2, with 7 positions matching TRBD1. The CDR3 is 14 amino acids. The V and J ends lost 3 bases and 5 bases, in that order; junction bases with no gene match: 6. Germline CDR1 reads SEHNR; CDR2 reads FQNEAQ (reference sequence). CDR3 loop: CASSLGRQGYGYTF. As DNA, the CDR3 is TGTGCCAGCAGCTTGGGACGACAGGGATATGGCTACACCTTC.

The chain has TRBV19 and TRBJ1-5; D may be TRBD1 (5 bases). CDR1 LNHDA and CDR2 SQIVND come from the germline V gene (reference sequence). V was trimmed by 1 base and J by 2 bases, leaving 9 bases between them. The CDR3 consists of 15 residues. The CDR3 nucleotides are TGTGCCAGTAGTATAGTCGGCAGGGGCAATCAGCCCCAGCATTTT. Translation gives CASSIVGRGNQPQHF. Full variable domain (missing parts from reference TRBV19 and TRBJ1-5): DGGITQSPKYLFRKEGQNVTLSCEQNLNHDAMYWYRQDPGQGLRLIYYSQIVNDFQKGDIAEGYSVSREKKESFPLTVTSAQKNPTAFYLCASSIVGRGNQPQHFGDGTRLSIL.

CDR3: CASTGGSGHGEQFF. The DNA for the CDR3 is TGTGCCAGCACCGGGGGTAGCGGCCACGGGGAGCAGTTCTTC. The V call is TRBV6-5, the J call TRBJ2-1; D perhaps matches TRBD2 (6 bases). The V end was cut by 7 bases, the J end by 10 bases, with 20 bases between. The CDR3 has 14 amino acids. Germline V lookup: CDR1 MNHEY, CDR2 SVGAGI.

This clonotype was observed a few times. The genes are TRBV29-1 and TRBJ2-3; D gene unclear. The CDR3 consists of 14 residues. The germline CDR1 and CDR2 sequences are SQVTM and ANQGSEA. Trimming left V 0 bases short and J 0 bases short, with 7 bases between. The CDR3 is CSVEESLSTDTQYF. Here the CDR3 DNA reads TGCAGCGTTGAAGAGAGTTTAAGCACAGATACGCAGTATTTT.

The chain combines TRBV30 with TRBJ2-5, with D possibly TRBD2 on 7 matching bases. The germline V gene has CDR1 GTSNPN and CDR2 SVGIG (reference sequence). The V gene lost 8 bases and the J gene lost 4 bases, with 14 bases spanning the gap. The CDR3 sequence is 12 residues long. CDR3 bases: TGTGCCGCCAGGGGCGGGGGAGAGACCCAGTACTTC. The encoded protein is CAARGGGETQYF.

This clonotype was observed a handful of times. The V gene is TRBV7-2, the J gene TRBJ2-3; 7 bases line up with TRBD2. Germline V gene lookup returns CDR1 SGHTA and CDR2 FQGNSA. Trimming removed 4 bases from V and 0 bases from J; junction bases left unmatched: 4. This CDR3 has 15 amino acids. The CDR3 region has the DNA TGTGCCAGCAGCTCCTCAGCGGGAAGCACAGATACGCAGTATTTT. This sequence encodes CASSSSAGSTDTQYF.

This clonotype was detected only once. The V call is TRBV10-3, the J call TRBJ2-7, with a possible D match to TRBD1 (6 bases). This CDR3 has 12 residues. CDR1 is ENHRY and CDR2 is SYGVKD in the germline V gene. V lost 11 bases and J lost 1, with 12 bases in between. The CDR3 loop reads CAVKGDSYEQYF. In nucleotides, the CDR3 is TGTGCCGTCAAGGGGGATTCCTACGAGCAGTACTTC.

This clonotype has more than one count but fewer than ten. The chain joins TRBV7-6 to TRBJ2-7, with TRBD1 as a possible D gene (5 bases). Germline values: CDR1 SGHVS, CDR2 FNYEAQ. Trimming shortened V by 5 bases and J by 2 bases, and 13 bases separated the two germline ends. CDR3 size: 14 residues. For the CDR3, the DNA is TGTGCCAGCAGCCCAAAGACAGACACCTACGAGCAGTACTTC. Translated: CASSPKTDTYEQYF.

The chain links TRBV11-2 to TRBJ2-5, with D perhaps TRBD2 (6 bases). Judging by the DNA end, TRBJ2-7 fits better; the J call may be wrong. The length of the CDR3 is 16 residues. Per germline, CDR1 SGHAT and CDR2 FQNNGV. The CDR3 DNA is TGTGCCAGCAGCTCCCCGGGAGCGGAGGCGGGCGACGAGCAGTACTTC. It is translated as CASSSPGAEAGDEQYF.

This clonotype was seen at least ten times. V and J are TRBV6-5 and TRBJ2-7; tentatively, D is TRBD1 (5 bases). With 6 bases removed from V and 0 bases from J, the gap between germline ends came to 9 bases. The CDR3 consists of 13 residues. The germline V gene has CDR1 MNHEY and CDR2 SVGAGI. The CDR3 loop is CASSPDTSYEQYF. CDR3 nucleotide sequence: TGTGCCAGCAGCCCGGACACCTCCTACGAGCAGTACTTC.

V gene TRBV18 combines with J gene TRBJ2-7; D is tentatively TRBD1 or TRBD2 (5 bases each). Near its end, the DNA agrees better with TRBJ2-5, so the J call may be wrong. CDR3 length: 14 residues. CDR1 and CDR2 (germline): KGHSH, LQKENI. The CDR3 loop is CASSAGAERETQYF. CDR3 sequence (DNA): TGTGCCAGCTCAGCCGGGGCAGAAAGGGAGACCCAGTACTTC.

This CDR3 reads CASQNTNNEQFF. In DNA, the CDR3 is TGTGCCAGCCAGAATACCAACAATGAGCAGTTCTTC. This chain connects TRBV2 to TRBJ2-1; D gene unclear. Germline lookup yields CDR1 SNHLY and CDR2 FYNNEI. V dropped 8 bases and J dropped 5 bases, with 10 bases sitting between them. This CDR3 is built from 12 residues. The variable domain in full, with the rest retrieved from reference TRBV2 and TRBJ2-1, is EPEVTQTPSHQVTQMGQEVILRCVPISNHLYFYWYRQILGQKVEFLVSFYNNEISEKSEIFDDQFSVERPDGSNFTLKIRSTKLEDSAMYFCASQNTNNEQFFGPGTRLTVL.

The chain links TRBV12-3 or TRBV12-4 to TRBJ2-1; D may be TRBD1 or TRBD2 (5 bases each). This CDR3 is 14 amino acids long. The V and J ends lost 3 bases and 7 bases respectively, with 13 bases between them. The CDR3: CASSFQGPTNEQFF. The CDR3 region has the DNA TGTGCCAGCAGTTTCCAGGGACCTACAAATGAGCAGTTCTTC.

This clonotype has more than one count but fewer than ten. The chain has TRBV5-1 and TRBJ1-4; D call uncertain. The CDR3 has 14 residues. The V gene lost 3 bases and the J gene lost 4 bases, with 10 bases spanning the gap. Germline CDR1 is SGHRS and CDR2 is YFSETQ. CDR3 loop: CASSWKGSNEKLFF. As DNA, the CDR3 is TGCGCCAGCAGCTGGAAAGGGAGTAATGAAAAACTGTTTTTT.

With respect to this clonotype: One end of the junction does not line up with germline, which may come from a read error. This chain uses TRBV5-1 with TRBJ2-6; no clear D gene. Germline CDR1 and CDR2: SGHRS and YFSETQ. There are 18 residues in the CDR3. The CDR3 coding sequence is TGCGCCGGCAGCTTGGAGCCGGCGGATAGCTCTGGGGCCAACGTCCTGACTTTC. Protein product: CAGSLEPADSSGANVLTF.

This chain joins TRBV24-1 and TRBJ2-4; weak D call: TRBD2 (6 bases). The end of the DNA is better explained by TRBJ2-5, so the J call may be wrong. CDR3 length: 17 amino acids. Per germline, CDR1 KGHDR and CDR2 SFDVKD. CDR3 nucleotides: TGTGCCACCAGTGATTTCGGCCGACGTGGGGGAGGCGAGACCCAGTACTTC. Translation gives CATSDFGRRGGGETQYF.

In its sample, this clonotype was seen a few times. The rearrangement uses TRBV7-2 and TRBJ2-3, with TRBD2 matching over 9 bases. The CDR3 runs to 17 residues. V lost 5 bases to trimming and J lost 6 bases; unmatched junction nucleotides: 15. Germline CDR1 is SGHTA and CDR2 is FQGNSA. CDR3 residues: CASSTPLSSGSGDTQYF. The CDR3 nucleotides read TGTGCCAGCAGCACCCCTCTTAGTAGCGGGAGCGGGGATACGCAGTATTTT.

The gene calls are TRBV20-1 and TRBJ2-1; D perhaps matches TRBD2 (5 bases). The CDR3 sequence is 11 residues long. Germline V gives CDR1 DFQATT, CDR2 SNEGSKA (reference sequence). V was shortened by 6 bases and J by 7 bases, with 10 bases between the two germline ends. CDR3 nucleotide sequence: TGCAGTGCGGGAGTTAAGAATGAGCAGTTCTTC. This translates into CSAGVKNEQFF.

This clonotype was counted a few times. This rearrangement joins TRBV5-6 to TRBJ2-1; a weak D match, TRBD1 (6 bases). Trimming pared 4 bases from V and 7 bases from J, leaving 21 bases between. This CDR3 has 16 amino acids. Per the germline V gene, CDR1 is SGHDT and CDR2 is YYEEEE. CDR3 in DNA: TGTGCCAGCAGCCGCCTCGGGCTAGCAGGGGTGAATGAGCAGTTCTTC. Amino acid sequence: CASSRLGLAGVNEQFF.

V gene TRBV9 combines with J gene TRBJ1-1; 8 bases agree with TRBD1. The V gene end was trimmed by 4 bases and the J gene end by 7 bases; junction bases not matched to a gene: 6. CDR1 and CDR2 (germline): SGDLS, YYNGEE. The CDR3 covers 13 residues. The DNA of the CDR3 is TGTGCCAGCAGCAGAGACAGGGGCGGTGAAGCTTTCTTT. It encodes CASSRDRGGEAFF.

There are a few counts of this clonotype. The chain carries TRBV15 and TRBJ2-3; D is uncertain. The CDR3 sequence is 13 residues long. Germline V gives CDR1 LNHNV, CDR2 YYDKDF (reference sequence). V lost 2 bases to trimming and J lost 3 bases, with 6 bases between them. The CDR3 here is CATSRPATDTQYF. The CDR3 DNA sequence: TGTGCCACCAGCAGACCGGCGACAGATACGCAGTATTTT.

This clonotype showed up just a few times. At one of its ends the junction is not consistent with the germline gene, which may arise from a read error. The V call is TRBV7-2, the J call TRBJ2-1; no definite D call. The germline gives CDR1 SGHTA, CDR2 FQGNSA. This CDR3 spans 19 amino acids. The CDR3 is CVSSFPGSLTTSVYNEQFF. The CDR3 DNA reads as TGTGTCAGCAGCTTCCCCGGGTCCTTAACCACCTCGGTCTACAATGAGCAGTTCTTC.

This clonotype was counted between two and nine times. The chain joins TRBV13 to TRBJ2-7; no reliable D call. V was cut by 5 bases and J by 5 bases, with 10 bases left in between. The germline CDR1 and CDR2 sequences are PRHDT and FYEKMQ (reference sequence). CDR3 size: 12 residues. The DNA of the CDR3 is TGTGCCAGCAGCCCGTCGAAGCACGAGCAGTACTTC. It translates to CASSPSKHEQYF.